These 28 T cell receptor beta chains were all obtained from the same sample, sequenced in a study of T-cell reconstitution after alpha-beta-depleted transplantation in children. Unique molecular identifiers were used to barcode this TCRbeta library. TCRdb used MiXCR to reprocess the PCR reads, holding one entry per CDR3 protein. The profile shows almost 600,000 distinct CDR3 sequences, around 27% of them singletons. The sequenced sample was PBMCs, obtained before TCRalphabeta/CD19-depleted stem cell transplant. The receptor source for this set is a boy in the first two years of life with Wiskott-Aldrich syndrome, due to receive a stem cell transplant.

The sample holds a few counts of this clonotype. The chain employs TRBV10-3 and TRBJ2-3, with 10 bases matching TRBD2. Unmatched junction bases numbered 9, after V lost 4 bases and J lost 5 bases. CDR1 ENHRY and CDR2 SYGVKD come from the germline V gene. The CDR3 is 16 residues long. The CDR3: CAISVYSGRVGDTQYF. CDR3 bases: TGTGCCATCAGTGTCTACAGCGGGAGGGTAGGAGATACGCAGTATTTT.

CDR3 region: CSARPDYYNEQFF. CDR3 in DNA: TGCAGTGCCAGACCAGACTACTACAATGAGCAGTTCTTC. The chain has TRBV20-1 and TRBJ2-1; D perhaps matches TRBD2 (5 bases). Trimming removed 6 bases at V and 3 bases at J, with 12 bases between. Germline V CDR1 and CDR2: DFQATT, SNEGSKA (reference sequence). The CDR3 is 13 amino acids.

The genes are TRBV12-3 or TRBV12-4 and TRBJ2-2; D unresolved. The CDR3 has 13 residues. The V gene lost 7 bases and the J gene lost 2 bases, with 8 bases spanning the gap. CDR3 DNA sequence: TGTGCCAGCAAACCGATTAACACCGGGGAGCTGTTTTTT. Amino acid sequence: CASKPINTGELFF.

The J gene is TRBJ2-1, the V gene TRBV6-1; TRBD2 is a possible D gene (5 bases). Trimming pared 6 bases from V and 1 base from J, leaving 19 bases between. Germline values: CDR1 MNHNS, CDR2 SASEGT. The CDR3 is 17 amino acids. The CDR3 here is CASSSTGASQSYNEQFF. The CDR3 DNA sequence: TGTGCCAGCAGCTCCACGGGCGCTAGCCAATCCTACAATGAGCAGTTCTTC.

This clonotype was observed a handful of times. The rearrangement joins TRBV5-1 to TRBJ2-3; D may be TRBD2 (6 bases). V was shortened by 6 bases and J by 5 bases, with 19 bases between the two germline ends. The CDR3 extends over 15 amino acids. In germline, CDR1 is SGHRS, CDR2 YFSETQ. CDR3 in DNA: TGCGCCAGCACCGGGACTGCAGGTTTGGTAGATACGCAGTATTTT. Encoded protein: CASTGTAGLVDTQYF.

DNA for the CDR3: TGTGCCAGCAGCCCTTCCCAGGGATACACCGGGGAGCTGTTTTTT. It is translated as CASSPSQGYTGELFF. The chain carries TRBV12-3 or TRBV12-4 and TRBJ2-2; tentative D call: TRBD1 (5 bases). The CDR3 totals 15 residues. V was cut by 6 bases and J by 3 bases, with 14 bases left in between.

V gene TRBV15 combines with J gene TRBJ2-5; TRBD1 is a possible D gene (6 bases). Trimming removed 5 bases at V and 1 base at J, with 11 bases between. This CDR3 has 14 amino acids. The V gene's germline CDR1 is LNHNV and CDR2 YYDKDF (reference sequence). The CDR3 nucleotides read TGTGCCACCAGCGGGGGACAAATCCAAGAGACCCAGTACTTC. This sequence encodes CATSGGQIQETQYF.

The chain joins TRBV5-1 to TRBJ1-1, with a possible D match to TRBD1 (6 bases). The germline gives CDR1 SGHRS, CDR2 YFSETQ. The CDR3 totals 16 residues. V was pared by 5 bases and J by 5 bases, with 22 bases between. The DNA of the CDR3 is TGCGCCAGCAGGGGGGGTGGTGGACAGCTGAGGACTGAAGCTTTCTTT. Protein: CASRGGGGQLRTEAFF.

This chain joins TRBV29-1 and TRBJ1-2, with unresolved D. The CDR3 has 10 residues. Trimming removed 7 bases from V and 8 bases from J, with 11 bases in between. Germline V CDR1 and CDR2: SQVTM, ANQGSEA. CDR3 nucleotide sequence: TGCAGCGCGGGCGACCAGGGCTACACCTTC. This sequence encodes CSAGDQGYTF.

This rearrangement joins TRBV20-1 to TRBJ2-7; TRBD2 is a possible D gene (5 bases). The length of the CDR3 is 12 residues. V shed 3 bases and J shed 3 bases, with 9 bases lying between them. Germline lookup yields CDR1 DFQATT and CDR2 SNEGSKA (reference sequence). In DNA form, the CDR3 reads TGCAGTGCTAGGGACTCTGGCTACGAGCAGTACTTC. It is translated as CSARDSGYEQYF.

This clonotype was counted a few times. V is TRBV6-2 or TRBV6-3 and J is TRBJ2-1; 14 bases are a match to TRBD2. Trimming at V came to 2 bases and at J to 10 bases, leaving 10 bases not matched to a gene. This CDR3 is built from 17 residues. The V gene's germline CDR1 is MNHEY and CDR2 SVGEGT. CDR3 protein: CASSYGRGLAGAREQFF. The DNA of the CDR3 is TGTGCCAGCAGTTACGGTCGGGGACTAGCGGGGGCCAGGGAGCAGTTCTTC.

J is TRBJ1-1 and V is TRBV11-2; D is undetermined. This CDR3 contains 11 residues. Germline V gene sequence: CDR1 SGHAT, CDR2 FQNNGV. V was clipped by 5 bases and J by 8 bases, with 9 bases between them. CDR3 loop: CASSPQKEAFF. CDR3 in DNA: TGTGCCAGCAGCCCGCAGAAAGAAGCTTTCTTT.

DNA for the CDR3: TGCGCCAGCAGCTTCGGACAGGATAATTCACCCCTCCACTTT. Translated, it gives CASSFGQDNSPLHF. The chain recombines TRBV5-1 with TRBJ1-6; 7 bases map to TRBD1. After removal of 2 bases from V and 5 bases from J, the junction contained 1 base not matched to a gene. The CDR3 is 14 residues long. The germline V gene has CDR1 SGHRS and CDR2 YFSETQ.

This chain uses TRBV28 with TRBJ2-3; tentatively, D is TRBD2 (6 bases). CDR1 is MDHEN and CDR2 is SYDVKM in the germline V gene. The CDR3 runs to 13 residues. Trimming pared 3 bases from V and 7 bases from J, leaving 11 bases between. The CDR3 DNA reads TGTGCCAGCAGTTTGCCTAGCGCGAATACGCAGTATTTT. Amino acid sequence: CASSLPSANTQYF. Looking up the rest from reference TRBV28 and TRBJ2-3 gives the full variable domain: DVKVTQSSRYLVKRTGEKVFLECVQDMDHENMFWYRQDPGLGLRLIYFSYDVKMKEKGDIPEGYSVSREKKERFSLILESASTNQTSMYLCASSLPSANTQYFGPGTRLTVL.

Only a few counts were recorded for this clonotype. The J gene is TRBJ2-7, the V gene TRBV28; no definite D call. Germline CDR1 is MDHEN and CDR2 is SYDVKM. CDR3 length: 16 amino acids. V dropped 5 bases and J dropped 0 bases, with 17 bases sitting between them. DNA for the CDR3: TGTGCCAGCAGTCCCCTGCGACTCGCGCTCTCCTACGAGCAGTACTTC. This translates into CASSPLRLALSYEQYF.

The sample holds a few counts of this clonotype. The chain couples TRBV25-1 to TRBJ2-3; no clear D gene. This CDR3 is built from 13 residues. Germline values: CDR1 MGHDK, CDR2 SYGVNS. Deletions cut 6 bases from V and 2 bases from J, with 9 bases between. For the CDR3, the DNA is TGTGCCAGCAGCTCCGAAATCACAGATACGCAGTATTTT. Amino acid sequence: CASSSEITDTQYF.

The gene calls are TRBV28 and TRBJ1-6, with D unclear. This CDR3 contains 8 residues. V was shortened by 9 bases and J by 18 bases, with 9 bases between the two germline ends. Per the germline V gene, CDR1 is MDHEN and CDR2 is SYDVKM. CDR3: CARYPYHF. Here the CDR3 DNA reads TGTGCCAGGTACCCGTACCACTTT.

The J gene is TRBJ2-7, the V gene TRBV2; TRBD1 agrees at 10 bases. The CDR3 runs 15 residues. V trimming: 3 bases; J trimming: 1 base; junction bases outside the gene matches: 3. CDR1 and CDR2 (germline): SNHLY, FYNNEI. The CDR3 here is CASSESGQGSYEQYF. As DNA, the CDR3 is TGTGCCAGCAGTGAGTCGGGACAGGGGTCCTACGAGCAGTACTTC.

This clonotype was observed a few times. The chain joins TRBV20-1 to TRBJ1-2, with unresolved D. V dropped 6 bases and J dropped 4 bases, with 9 bases sitting between them. CDR1 DFQATT and CDR2 SNEGSKA come from the germline V gene (reference sequence). The CDR3 runs to 11 residues. The CDR3 coding sequence is TGCAGTGCCCGACTAGTCTATGGCTACACCTTC. It codes for CSARLVYGYTF.

This clonotype was counted a few times. The gene calls are TRBV20-1 and TRBJ1-2; the D gene is possibly TRBD1 (5 bases). V was pared by 0 bases and J by 10 bases, with 12 bases between. There are 12 residues in the CDR3. Germline CDR1 and CDR2: DFQATT and SNEGSKA (reference sequence). The chain's CDR3 is CSARDGDRPYTF. The CDR3 DNA reads as TGCAGTGCTAGAGATGGGGACCGGCCCTACACCTTC.

This clonotype was seen ten or more times. V and J are TRBV6-1 and TRBJ2-5; 8 positions agree with TRBD2. The CDR3 has 16 amino acids. V shed 5 bases, J shed 0 bases, and the junction held 8 bases outside the gene matches. Germline lookup yields CDR1 MNHNS and CDR2 SASEGT. CDR3 coding DNA: TGTGCCAGCAGTCAAGGGAAGCGGGAGCACCAAGAGACCCAGTACTTC. Its translation is CASSQGKREHQETQYF.

This clonotype was recorded a few times. No conserved phenylalanine or tryptophan is present at the end of the CDR3, so a read error is the likely explanation. The chain couples TRBV20-1 to TRBJ2-7, with TRBD2 matching over 10 bases. The germline CDR1 and CDR2 sequences are DFQATT and SNEGSKA (reference sequence). The CDR3 contains 17 residues. Germline trimming cut 1 base from V and 3 bases from J; bases unmatched to any gene: 12. CDR3 sequence reads: CSARGRDTTSGLYEQYS. CDR3 DNA sequence: TGCAGTGCTAGAGGTAGAGACACGACTAGCGGGCTCTACGAGCAGTACTCC.

The chain combines TRBV27 with TRBJ2-6, with unresolved D. V gave up 8 bases and J gave up 1 base, with 12 bases separating them. CDR1 and CDR2 (germline): MNHEY, SMNVEV (reference sequence). The CDR3 totals 15 residues. CDR3 protein: CASWPLSSGANVLTF. In DNA, the CDR3 is TGTGCCAGCTGGCCTCTAAGTTCTGGGGCCAACGTCCTGACTTTC.

This clonotype has a single count. The V gene is TRBV5-1, the J gene TRBJ2-2; unclear D gene. V was trimmed by 0 bases and J by 0 bases, leaving 9 bases between them. In germline, CDR1 is SGHRS, CDR2 YFSETQ. The CDR3 runs 16 residues. CDR3 DNA sequence: TGCGCCAGCAGCTTGGGCCGGCAGCCGAACACCGGGGAGCTGTTTTTT. The encoded protein is CASSLGRQPNTGELFF.

The CDR3 DNA reads as TGTGCCAGCAGCTCAACTGCGGGACAGGGGACAGATACGCAGTATTTT. Its protein product is CASSSTAGQGTDTQYF. The chain combines TRBV11-2 with TRBJ2-3, with 10 positions matching TRBD1. Germline V lookup: CDR1 SGHAT, CDR2 FQNNGV. The CDR3 sequence is 16 residues long. Losses at the gene ends were 4 bases for V and 3 bases for J; bases not matched to a gene: 7.

This chain joins TRBV5-1 and TRBJ1-4; TRBD1 matches 10 bases. V was pared by 0 bases and J by 0 bases, with 8 bases of the junction left unmatched. The CDR3 is made up of 19 amino acids. Germline V gene lookup returns CDR1 SGHRS and CDR2 YFSETQ. CDR3 coding DNA: TGCGCCAGCAGCTTGGGAGGGACAGGGGCCCCTGCAACTAATGAAAAACTGTTTTTT. It specifies CASSLGGTGAPATNEKLFF.

This clonotype came up a few times. J is TRBJ2-3 and V is TRBV5-1; 9 bases are a match to TRBD2. Germline V lookup: CDR1 SGHRS, CDR2 YFSETQ. The CDR3 is 16 residues long. The trim removed 4 bases at V and 2 bases at J, leaving 8 bases unmatched. The CDR3 DNA follows: TGCGCCAGCAGCAAAAAAGCGGGGGGACACACAGATACGCAGTATTTT. Translating it yields CASSKKAGGHTDTQYF.

The chain uses TRBV5-1 and TRBJ2-4, with TRBD2 matching over 13 bases. The CDR3 runs to 17 residues. V lost 3 bases and J lost 3; bases outside the gene matches: 6. Germline CDR1 SGHRS, CDR2 YFSETQ. This chain's CDR3 is CASSWVGTSGIKNIQYF. For the CDR3, the DNA is TGCGCCAGCAGCTGGGTAGGGACTAGCGGGATCAAAAACATTCAGTACTTC.